The 19 T cell receptor beta chains given below trace back to one sample, sequenced in a study of beta chain features in type 1 diabetes. Every bit of the isolated RNA underwent reverse transcription, so sequencing read expressed TCRB transcripts. Some clones are missing from TCRdb's copy, which holds only in-frame ones; the method was immunoSEQ multiplex PCR. The data show a few hundred thousand clones, with about 29% seen just once and roughly 0.066% held by the top ten. Sequencing used naive CD4+ T cells from blood. The source of these receptors is a man between 18 and 35 years old in good health.

The rearrangement joins TRBV6-5 to TRBJ2-3; D may be TRBD2 (5 bases). This CDR3 has 14 residues. The V gene's germline CDR1 is MNHEY and CDR2 SVGAGI. The V and J ends lost 5 bases and 0 bases respectively, with 9 bases between them. The CDR3 reads CASSQRPSTDTQYF. The DNA for the CDR3 is TGTGCCAGCAGTCAGCGGCCAAGCACAGATACGCAGTATTTT.

This clone was observed a few times. The chain recombines TRBV12-5 with TRBJ2-2, with D perhaps TRBD1 (6 bases). The CDR3 is 17 residues long. Germline V gene lookup returns CDR1 LGHNT and CDR2 FRNRAP. Trimming pared 5 bases from V and 3 bases from J, leaving 19 bases between. CDR3 in DNA: TGTGCTAGTGGTGGGATCACAGGGCTCGGATACACCGGGGAGCTGTTTTTT. Its protein product is CASGGITGLGYTGELFF. Looking up the rest from reference TRBV12-5 and TRBJ2-2 gives the full variable domain: DARVTQTPRHKVTEMGQEVTMRCQPILGHNTVFWYRQTMMQGLELLAYFRNRAPLDDSGMPKDRFSAEMPDATLATLKIQPSEPRDSAVYFCASGGITGLGYTGELFFGEGSRLTVL.

This clone was observed a handful of times. Other DNA sequences in the same sample also yield this CDR3. This chain joins TRBV9 and TRBJ1-1, with 7 bases identical to TRBD1. The V gene end was trimmed by 0 bases and the J gene end by 3 bases; junction bases not matched to a gene: 2. CDR1 SGDLS and CDR2 YYNGEE come from the germline V gene. The CDR3 is made up of 14 amino acids. The CDR3 protein is CASSVGQGDTEAFF. CDR3 DNA: TGTGCCAGCAGCGTAGGGCAGGGGGACACTGAAGCTTTCTTT.

Only a few counts were recorded for this clone. V usage is TRBV27 and J usage is TRBJ2-5; D is unresolved. Trimming shortened V by 9 bases and J by 7 bases, and 15 bases separated the two germline ends. CDR1 is MNHEY, CDR2 SMNVEV, per germline (reference sequence). The CDR3 is made up of 12 amino acids. Here the CDR3 DNA reads TGTGCCAGTAGACCGGGCCTCAGGACCCAGTACTTC. Its protein is CASRPGLRTQYF.

The chain links TRBV15 to TRBJ2-3; D ambiguous. The length of the CDR3 is 12 residues. V lost 3 bases, J lost 1 base, and 2 bases lay in between. Germline-derived CDR1 and CDR2 are LNHNV and YYDKDF (reference sequence). CDR3 in amino acids: CATSSGTDTQYF. The CDR3 nucleotides are TGTGCCACCAGCAGTGGCACAGATACGCAGTATTTT.

The chain joins TRBV29-1 to TRBJ2-3; TRBD2 matches at 8 bases. Trimming took 3 bases from V and 0 from J; bases not matched to a gene: 2. This CDR3 has 14 amino acids. Germline V gene sequence: CDR1 SQVTM, CDR2 ANQGSEA. Written as DNA, the CDR3 is TGCAGCGTTGATAGCGGGGCTAGCACAGATACGCAGTATTTT. It translates to CSVDSGASTDTQYF.

The V gene is TRBV11-2, the J gene TRBJ1-4; 8 nucleotides line up with TRBD1. The germline V gene encodes CDR1 SGHAT and CDR2 FQNNGV. Germline trimming cut 6 bases from V and 5 bases from J; bases unmatched to any gene: 8. The CDR3 extends over 15 amino acids. CDR3 DNA sequence: TGTGCCAGCAGAAGATGGGGACAGGTGAATGAAAAACTGTTTTTT. It specifies CASRRWGQVNEKLFF. Looking up the rest from reference TRBV11-2 and TRBJ1-4 gives the full variable domain: EAGVAQSPRYKIIEKRQSVAFWCNPISGHATLYWYQQILGQGPKLLIQFQNNGVVDDSQLPKDRFSAERLKGVDSTLKIQPAKLEDSAVYLCASRRWGQVNEKLFFGSGTQLSVL.

This chain connects TRBV7-2 to TRBJ2-1; D is uncertain. V lost 0 bases, J lost 10 bases, and 10 bases lay in between. CDR3 size: 13 residues. In germline, CDR1 is SGHTA, CDR2 FQGNSA. CDR3 coding DNA: TGTGCCAGCAGCTTAGCGCCCTTAACAGAGCAGTTCTTC. Protein sequence: CASSLAPLTEQFF.

The table lists this clone with a few counts. The J gene is TRBJ2-7, the V gene TRBV25-1; D unresolved. Trimming took 6 bases from V and 4 from J, leaving 7 bases between them. The CDR3 spans 11 residues. Germline values: CDR1 MGHDK, CDR2 SYGVNS. CDR3 loop: CASRQNYEQYF. CDR3 nucleotides: TGTGCCAGCAGACAGAATTACGAGCAGTACTTC.

This clone came up a few times. This chain connects TRBV30 to TRBJ2-3, with D unclear. Trimming took off 5 bases at V and 4 bases at J, with 10 bases between the two ends. CDR1 and CDR2 from the germline V gene are GTSNPN and SVGIG (reference sequence). The CDR3 sequence is 12 residues long. CDR3 residues: CAWSRVADTQYF. CDR3 nucleotide sequence: TGTGCCTGGTCACGGGTGGCAGATACGCAGTATTTT.

This clone was detected only a few times. The chain is built from TRBV4-3 and TRBJ2-1, with D tentatively TRBD2 (6 bases). The germline CDR1 and CDR2 sequences are LGHNA and YSLEER. Trimming removed 5 bases from V and 9 bases from J, with 11 bases in between. This CDR3 has 12 residues. CDR3 sequence (DNA): TGCGCCAGCAGCACCTTGGGGGGTGAGCAGTTCTTC. As protein: CASSTLGGEQFF.

This chain joins TRBV7-9 and TRBJ1-4; the D is unclear. Germline V lookup: CDR1 SEHNR, CDR2 FQNEAQ (reference sequence). The V gene lost 4 bases and the J gene lost 6 bases, with 15 bases spanning the gap. The CDR3 consists of 15 residues. CDR3 in amino acids: CASSYGSLRDEKLFF. The DNA for the CDR3 is TGTGCCAGCAGCTACGGGAGCCTTCGGGATGAAAAACTGTTTTTT.

The gene calls are TRBV29-1 and TRBJ1-1; D is unclear. Germline values: CDR1 SQVTM, CDR2 ANQGSEA. Deletions cut 7 bases from V and 1 base from J, with 16 bases between. The CDR3 totals 14 residues. CDR3 loop: CSGKQRIENTEAFF. The CDR3 bases are TGCAGCGGTAAACAGCGAATTGAGAACACTGAAGCTTTCTTT.

The J gene is TRBJ2-1, the V gene TRBV7-8; TRBD1 aligns across 7 bases. The trim removed 6 bases at V and 15 bases at J, leaving 17 bases unmatched. CDR1 SGHVS and CDR2 FQNEAQ come from the germline V gene. The CDR3 is made up of 14 amino acids. The CDR3, as DNA: TGTGCCAGCAGTTCAGGGGGAGACCAGGGCAGCGGGTTCTTC. Translating gives CASSSGGDQGSGFF.

In this sample, this clone turned up a few times. This sequence joins TRBV30 and TRBJ2-1, with 8 bases aligning to TRBD1. With 5 bases clipped from V and 7 bases from J, the junction kept 4 bases outside the gene matches. The CDR3 has 12 amino acids. In germline, CDR1 is GTSNPN, CDR2 SVGIG (reference sequence). The CDR3 region has the DNA TGTGCCTGGGACAGGGGATTTAATGAGCAGTTCTTC. Translated: CAWDRGFNEQFF.

The table lists this clone with a few counts. The chain couples TRBV7-2 to TRBJ2-7, with D unresolved. Germline values: CDR1 SGHTA, CDR2 FQGNSA. V lost 3 bases and J 2 bases, leaving 14 bases between the germline ends. This CDR3 spans 15 amino acids. CDR3 residues: CASSLVGPVTYEQYF. CDR3 coding DNA: TGTGCCAGCAGCTTGGTAGGTCCAGTCACCTACGAGCAGTACTTC.

The genes are TRBV4-2 and TRBJ2-5, with D maybe TRBD1 (5 bases). The length of the CDR3 is 15 residues. The V end lost 0 bases, the J end lost 1 base, and 9 bases lay between the germline ends. CDR1 and CDR2 from the germline V gene are LGHNA and YNFKEQ. The CDR3 sequence: CASSQELQGQETQYF. The CDR3 DNA reads TGTGCCAGCAGCCAAGAATTGCAGGGCCAAGAGACCCAGTACTTC.

CDR3 bases: TGTGCCAGCAGCTTAGTCCTAGGACGCACAGATACGCAGTATTTT. Protein: CASSLVLGRTDTQYF. The chain joins TRBV7-9 to TRBJ2-3, with no clear D. Germline CDR1 and CDR2: SEHNR and FQNEAQ (reference sequence). The length of the CDR3 is 15 residues. V was shortened by 1 base and J by 1 base, with 9 bases between the two germline ends. The full variable domain, rest sourced from reference TRBV7-9 and TRBJ2-3, is DTGVSQNPRHKITKRGQNVTFRCDPISEHNRLYWYRQTLGQGPEFLTYFQNEAQLEKSRLLSDRFSAERPKGSFSTLEIQRTEQGDSAMYLCASSLVLGRTDTQYFGPGTRLTVL.

This clone has a handful of counts. V is TRBV29-1 and J is TRBJ2-7, with 8 positions matching TRBD1. This CDR3 spans 12 amino acids. V trimming: 6 bases; J trimming: 4 bases; junction bases outside the gene matches: 5. CDR1 is SQVTM, CDR2 ANQGSEA, per germline. CDR3 in amino acids: CSVQGARYEQYF. The CDR3 nucleotides read TGCAGCGTGCAGGGGGCGCGGTACGAGCAGTACTTC.